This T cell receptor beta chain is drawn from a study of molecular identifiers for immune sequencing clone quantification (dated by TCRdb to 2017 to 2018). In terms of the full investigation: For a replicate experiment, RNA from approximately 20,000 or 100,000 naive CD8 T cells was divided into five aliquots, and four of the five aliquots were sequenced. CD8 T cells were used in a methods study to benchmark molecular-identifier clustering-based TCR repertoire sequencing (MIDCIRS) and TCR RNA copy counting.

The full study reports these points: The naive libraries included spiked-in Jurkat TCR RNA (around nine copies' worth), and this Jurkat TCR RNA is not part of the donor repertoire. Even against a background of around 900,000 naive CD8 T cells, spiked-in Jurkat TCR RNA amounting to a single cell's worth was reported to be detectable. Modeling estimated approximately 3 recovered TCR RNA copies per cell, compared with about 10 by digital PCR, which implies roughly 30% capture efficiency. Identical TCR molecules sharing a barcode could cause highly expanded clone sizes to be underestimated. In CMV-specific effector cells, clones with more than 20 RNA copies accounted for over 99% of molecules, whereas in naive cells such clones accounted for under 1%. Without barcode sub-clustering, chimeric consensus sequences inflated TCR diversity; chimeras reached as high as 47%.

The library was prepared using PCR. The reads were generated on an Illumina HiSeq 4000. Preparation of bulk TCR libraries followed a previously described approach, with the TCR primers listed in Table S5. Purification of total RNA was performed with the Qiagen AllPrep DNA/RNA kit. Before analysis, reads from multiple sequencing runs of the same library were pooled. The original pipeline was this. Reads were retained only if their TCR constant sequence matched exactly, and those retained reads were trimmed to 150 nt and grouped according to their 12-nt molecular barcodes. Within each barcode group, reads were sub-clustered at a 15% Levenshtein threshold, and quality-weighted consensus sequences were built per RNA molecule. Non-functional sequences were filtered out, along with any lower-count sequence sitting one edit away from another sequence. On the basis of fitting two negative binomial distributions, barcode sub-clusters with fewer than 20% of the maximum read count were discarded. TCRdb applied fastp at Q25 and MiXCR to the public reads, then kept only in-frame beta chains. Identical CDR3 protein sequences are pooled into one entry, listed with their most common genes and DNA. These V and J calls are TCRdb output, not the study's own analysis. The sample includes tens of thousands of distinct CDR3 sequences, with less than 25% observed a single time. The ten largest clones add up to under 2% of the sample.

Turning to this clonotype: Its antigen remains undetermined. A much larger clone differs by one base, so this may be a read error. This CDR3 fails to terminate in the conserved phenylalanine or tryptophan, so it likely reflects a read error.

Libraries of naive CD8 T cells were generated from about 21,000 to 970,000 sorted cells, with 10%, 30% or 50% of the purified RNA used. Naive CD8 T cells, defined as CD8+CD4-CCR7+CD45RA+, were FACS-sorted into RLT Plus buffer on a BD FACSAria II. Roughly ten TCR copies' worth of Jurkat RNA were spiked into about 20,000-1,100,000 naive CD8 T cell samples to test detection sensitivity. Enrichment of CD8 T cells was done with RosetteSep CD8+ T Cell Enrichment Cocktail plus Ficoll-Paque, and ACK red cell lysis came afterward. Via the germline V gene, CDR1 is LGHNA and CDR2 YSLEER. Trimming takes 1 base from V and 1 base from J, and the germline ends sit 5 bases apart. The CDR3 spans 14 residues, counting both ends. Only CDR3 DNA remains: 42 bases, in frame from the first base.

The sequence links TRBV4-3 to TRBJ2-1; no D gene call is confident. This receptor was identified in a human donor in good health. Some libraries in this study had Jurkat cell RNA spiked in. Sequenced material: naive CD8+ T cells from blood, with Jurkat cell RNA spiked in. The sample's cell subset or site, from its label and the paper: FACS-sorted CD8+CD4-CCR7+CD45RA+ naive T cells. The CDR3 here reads CASSQVTSYNEQFI. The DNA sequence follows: TGCGCCAGCAGCCAAGTCACTTCCTACAATGAGCAGTTCATC.